These 11 T cell receptor beta chains were all obtained from the same sample, sequenced in a study of T cells in narcolepsy. Produced via immunoSEQ multiplex PCR; TCRdb's table is partial and in-frame only. The table lists tens of thousands of clones, more than 75% of them singletons. Material: CD45RA- memory CD4+ T cells from PBMCs. Source of these receptors: a human donor with narcolepsy.

There are a few counts of this clone. This chain uses TRBV5-6 with TRBJ2-1; 9 bases agree with TRBD1. Germline CDR1 is SGHDT and CDR2 is YYEEEE. The V segment lost 7 bases and the J segment 5 bases; nucleotides outside the gene matches: 4. The CDR3 has 13 residues. CDR3 nucleotide sequence: TGTGCCAGCTCCAGGGACAGGGACAATGAGCAGTTCTTC. Translating gives CASSRDRDNEQFF. Complete variable domain (other parts from reference TRBV5-6 and TRBJ2-1): DAGVTQSPTHLIKTRGQQVTLRCSPKSGHDTVSWYQQALGQGPQFIFQYYEEEERQRGNFPDRFSGHQFPNYSSELNVNALLLGDSALYLCASSRDRDNEQFFGPGTRLTVL.

This chain uses TRBV28 with TRBJ1-1; D is perhaps TRBD1 (5 bases). With 7 bases removed from V and 8 bases from J, the gap between germline ends came to 14 bases. The CDR3 covers 12 residues. CDR1 MDHEN and CDR2 SYDVKM come from the germline V gene. The CDR3 DNA reads TGTGCCAGCAAGGTTTGGGGGAAAGAAGCTTTCTTT. It specifies CASKVWGKEAFF.

Concerning this clone itself: The germline gene is not matched at one end of the junction; a read error may be the cause. The chain employs TRBV6-1 and TRBJ2-7, with D possibly called TRBD1 or TRBD2 (5 bases each). CDR1 is MNHNS and CDR2 is SASEGT in the germline V gene. This CDR3 is built from 15 residues. The CDR3 sequence: CASSEGVGRHHPMDF. The CDR3 region has the DNA TGTGCCAGCAGTGAGGGTGTGGGACGGCACCACCCGATGGACTTC.

This chain links TRBV7-3 with TRBJ1-3; D not certain. In germline, CDR1 is SGHTA, CDR2 FQGTGA. Trimming cost V 3 bases and J 0 bases, with 6 bases left between them. The CDR3 is 14 residues long. This CDR3 is CASSFSPSGNTIYF. The CDR3 DNA reads as TGTGCCAGCAGCTTTAGCCCCTCTGGAAACACCATATATTTT.

In this sample, this clone turned up once. The V call is TRBV21-1, the J call TRBJ2-7; the DNA was not compared with TRBD2, the D call given in the table. TRBV21-1 is termed a pseudogene. The CDR3 consists of 12 residues. The CDR3 reads CASSPYVYEQYF. The CDR3 DNA is TGTGCCAGCAGTCCCTACGTCTACGAGCAGTACTTC.

The chain links TRBV28 to TRBJ1-2, with 8 nucleotides matching TRBD1. The CDR3 extends over 15 amino acids. Germline lookup yields CDR1 MDHEN and CDR2 SYDVKM. V shed 3 bases, J shed 8 bases, and the junction held 11 bases outside the gene matches. Written as DNA, the CDR3 is TGTGCCAGCAGTTTCGGAACGCAGGGGGCGCGAGGCTACACCTTC. Translating it yields CASSFGTQGARGYTF.

The CDR3 DNA reads TGTGCCAGCAGTCTTGAGCTGAACACTGAAGCTTTCTTT. Its protein product is CASSLELNTEAFF. V usage is TRBV6-1 and J usage is TRBJ1-1; no reliable D call. The germline gives CDR1 MNHNS, CDR2 SASEGT. With 5 bases removed from V and 0 bases from J, the gap between germline ends came to 7 bases. The CDR3 has 13 residues.

The CDR3 loop is CASSSGFSSYEQYF. CDR3 nucleotides: TGTGCCAGCAGTTCAGGGTTTAGCTCCTACGAGCAGTACTTC. V and J are TRBV11-2 and TRBJ2-7; D may be TRBD1 (5 bases). The V end lost 6 bases, the J end lost 0 bases, and 12 bases lay between the germline ends. The CDR3 is 14 residues long. CDR1 and CDR2 from the germline V gene are SGHAT and FQNNGV.

The V and J genes are TRBV29-1 and TRBJ1-1; possible D gene TRBD1, 6 bases. Trimming took off 2 bases at V and 5 bases at J, with 15 bases between the two ends. Germline V gives CDR1 SQVTM, CDR2 ANQGSEA. The CDR3 is 14 residues long. CDR3 nucleotides: TGCAGCGTTGAAAGAGGACAGCGGGGGACTGAAGCTTTCTTT. This codes for CSVERGQRGTEAFF.

This chain uses TRBV21-1 with TRBJ2-3; no DNA check was done on the table's D call, TRBD2. TRBV21-1 is designated a pseudogene. This CDR3 has 19 amino acids. The CDR3 DNA sequence: TGTGCCAGCAGCTCCCGCGGGGCGGGGCCCGTGTCCTTCACAGATACGCAGTATTTT. This translates into CASSSRGAGPVSFTDTQYF.

CDR3 bases: TGCGCCAGCAGCCAAGACCGCCCGACAGGGGGCACCACTGAAGCTTTCTTT. It specifies CASSQDRPTGGTTEAFF. The V call is TRBV4-3, the J call TRBJ1-1; 10 positions agree with TRBD1. The length of the CDR3 is 17 residues. Germline V CDR1 and CDR2: LGHNA, YSLEER. Trimming at V came to 0 bases and at J to 4 bases, leaving 8 bases not matched to a gene.